This T cell receptor beta chain was found in a study of identical twins. V lost 3 bases and J lost 3; bases outside the gene matches: 2. The CDR3 is 13 amino acids. In germline, CDR1 is MNHEY, CDR2 SMNVEV (reference sequence). Each CDR3 protein gets one entry after TCRdb re-called the 5' RACE reads with MiXCR. Of around 1.7 million distinct CDR3 sequences listed, under 35% are singletons. Findings and limits, study-wide: Beta out-of-frame sequences showed weaker excess sharing between twins. The presence of invariant MAIT and iNKT cells could partly confound analyses of zero-insertion sequences. Modeled out-of-frame TCR alpha sharing in monozygotic twins fell below observed levels.

This clonotype has more than one count but fewer than ten. Its target is not known. Specimen: cord blood. The V call is TRBV27, the J call TRBJ2-7; 7 bases are a match to TRBD1. This TCR derives from a newborn girl in good health. The CDR3 sequence: CASSLGQRYEQYF. CDR3 DNA sequence: TGTGCCAGCAGTTTGGGACAGCGCTACGAGCAGTACTTC.